This T cell receptor (beta chain) was found in a study of blood T cell repertoires in COVID-19. Background on the study: There were acute and convalescent COVID-19 samples, and they came from the United States, Italy and Spain. PBMCs, B-cell-depleted T cells, or T cells provided the cDNA or gDNA that made up the material.

Patients in Seattle were enrolled during active infection, then followed longitudinally. The method was immunoSEQ multiplex PCR; TCRdb's version includes in-frame clones alone and lacks a portion of them. Of some 350,000 clones in the sample, more than 70% were seen once. The CDR3 is 15 residues long. CDR1 and CDR2 from the germline V gene are SGHVS and FQNEAQ. With V trimmed by 4 bases and J by 4 bases, 9 bases remained unmatched. This chain joins TRBV7-8 and TRBJ1-2, with 7 nucleotides matching TRBD1. The sample comprised peripheral blood. The source of this sequence is a woman in her 70s with COVID-19, enrolled during active disease. The CDR3 protein is CASSSPDRIFYGYTF. CDR3 DNA sequence: TGTGCCAGCAGCTCCCCGGACAGGATTTTCTATGGCTACACCTTC.